Below, one TCR beta chain is given with its context. The antigen is undetermined. All donors comprised healthy Caucasians. In TCRdb, the 5' RACE reads were re-called with MiXCR into one record per CDR3 protein. The sample includes 1.5 million to 2 million distinct CDR3 sequences, under 35% of them seen just once. Germline loops: CDR1 SGDLS, CDR2 YYNGEE. CDR3 length equals 16 residues. The germline V and J ends were trimmed by 0 bases and 2 bases, with 14 bases remaining between them. The data stem from a study of identical twins. General study points: Where out-of-frame alpha sequences were twin-shared, they showed excess low generation probability. Fewer insertions were carried by abundant cord blood beta clonotypes, but none was seen in memory repertoires. Models came in too low on out-of-frame TCR alpha sharing in monozygotic twins.

The J gene is TRBJ1-1, the V gene TRBV9; a possible D gene is TRBD1 (6 bases). This TCR came from a newborn girl in good health. Sequenced input: cord blood. The DNA of the CDR3 is TGTGCCAGCAGCGTAGTCCCAGGACAGCAAAACACTGAAGCTTTCTTT. Translation gives CASSVVPGQQNTEAFF. The variable domain in full, completed from reference TRBV9 and TRBJ1-1, reads DSGVTQTPKHLITATGQRVTLRCSPRSGDLSVYWYQQSLDQGLQFLIQYYNGEERAKGNILERFSAQQFPDLHSELNLSSLELGDSALYFCASSVVPGQQNTEAFFGQGTRLTVV.